Listed below are T cell receptor beta chains from one sample, sequenced in a study of blood T cells in healthy people across ages. TCRdb passed the 5' RACE reads through MiXCR, listing each CDR3 protein once. The table has 850,000 to 1,100,000 distinct CDR3 sequences, around two fifths seen once. The sample was blood. The receptors originated from a man between 18 and 35 years old in good health. The CDR3 runs from the conserved cysteine through the conserved F or W.

cdr3_aa	j_call	v_call
CASSFRGNQPQHF	TRBJ1-5	TRBV7-2
CASSLGMNEQYF	TRBJ2-7	TRBV11-2
CASSVAGSSEKLFF	TRBJ1-4	TRBV12-3/TRBV12-4
CSAPQLAVSTDTQYF	TRBJ2-3	TRBV20-1
CASSSELRGHTEAFF	TRBJ1-1	TRBV7-9
CASSVQRESETQYF	TRBJ2-5	TRBV9
CSARGVGAGELFF	TRBJ2-2	TRBV20-1
CASSLGVGTGELFF	TRBJ2-2	TRBV7-7
CASSRERAFVKLFF	TRBJ1-4	TRBV12-3/TRBV12-4
CASSPDRSINYGYTF	TRBJ1-2	TRBV7-8
CSVEAGFGFF	TRBJ2-1	TRBV29-1
CASRQDIYNEQFF	TRBJ2-1	TRBV5-6
CASSQDFPSGGVTEQFF	TRBJ2-1	TRBV4-1
CASSEALQGNEQYF	TRBJ2-5	TRBV2
CASSFPQGKADTQYF	TRBJ2-3	TRBV12-3/TRBV12-4
CASSQDVKGQISNQPQHF	TRBJ1-5	TRBV4-1
CSARPGGGSSSYNEQFF	TRBJ2-1	TRBV20-1
CATSDPAGVVKTQYF	TRBJ2-5	TRBV24-1
CASSPGQELFF	TRBJ1-4	TRBV14
CASSELAHSYEQYF	TRBJ2-7	TRBV6-1
CSASKLATDTQYF	TRBJ2-3	TRBV20-1